The 25 T cell receptor beta chains listed next were all sequenced from one sample in a study of T cell responses to AZD1222 COVID-19 vaccine. Measured with immunoSEQ multiplex PCR; TCRdb has only the in-frame clones, and not every one. The sample lists tens of thousands of clones, approximately 86% occurring once. The material was peripheral blood, obtained on day 0 of AZD1222 vaccination. These receptors were obtained from an adult in good health.

This clone was picked up one time. V usage is TRBV5-1 and J usage is TRBJ1-5; possible D gene TRBD1, 6 bases. V was cut by 4 bases and J by 3 bases, with 11 bases left in between. Germline V lookup: CDR1 SGHRS, CDR2 YFSETQ. This CDR3 contains 14 residues. The CDR3 loop is CASSEGGNNQPQHF. The CDR3 DNA follows: TGCGCCAGCAGCGAGGGGGGGAACAATCAGCCCCAGCATTTT.

The V gene is TRBV18, the J gene TRBJ2-1, with D possibly matching TRBD1 (7 bases). Trimming cost V 4 bases and J 8 bases, with 12 bases left between them. Germline V CDR1 and CDR2: KGHSH, LQKENI. The CDR3 covers 13 residues. This CDR3 is CASSLDRDYEQFF. The CDR3 DNA reads as TGTGCCAGCTCACTTGACAGGGACTATGAGCAGTTCTTC.

The chain has TRBV3-1 (or the pseudogene TRBV3-2) and TRBJ2-2; D is uncertain. Germline CDR1 reads LGHDT; CDR2 reads YNNKEL (reference sequence). The CDR3 runs to 15 residues. V gave up 4 bases and J gave up 5 bases, with 14 bases separating them. For the CDR3, the DNA is TGTGCCAGCAGCCTTAAGGGTGTCTTTACCGGGGAGCTGTTTTTT. It is translated as CASSLKGVFTGELFF.

V is TRBV18 and J is TRBJ1-1; TRBD1 agrees at 8 bases. Germline assignment: CDR1 KGHSH and CDR2 LQKENI. Losses at the gene ends were 4 bases for V and 7 bases for J; bases not matched to a gene: 8. The CDR3 sequence is 14 residues long. The CDR3 bases are TGTGCCAGCTCACAAGGACAGGGTTCGGGTGAAGCTTTCTTT. It encodes CASSQGQGSGEAFF.

The chain carries TRBV28 and TRBJ1-2; D is ambiguous. The ends were cut back, 2 bases at V and 8 bases at J, with 12 bases in the middle. Germline values: CDR1 MDHEN, CDR2 SYDVKM. There are 13 residues in the CDR3. The CDR3 DNA reads TGTGCCAGCAGTTTAGGGCCTACTTGGGGCTACACCTTC. As protein: CASSLGPTWGYTF.

This clone is a singleton in its sample. The chain carries TRBV15 and TRBJ1-4, with D perhaps TRBD1 (6 bases). The germline V gene has CDR1 LNHNV and CDR2 YYDKDF (reference sequence). The CDR3 covers 15 residues. Trimming removed 0 bases from V and 8 bases from J, with 13 bases in between. CDR3: CATSRDPNREEKLFF. DNA for the CDR3: TGTGCCACCAGCAGAGATCCAAACAGGGAGGAAAAACTGTTTTTT.

The genes are TRBV2 and TRBJ1-2; a weak D match, TRBD1 (5 bases). The V gene lost 4 bases and the J gene lost 4 bases, with 10 bases spanning the gap. This CDR3 comprises 13 residues. The germline gives CDR1 SNHLY, CDR2 FYNNEI. The CDR3 reads CASSAGPGYGYTF. In DNA form, the CDR3 reads TGTGCCAGCAGTGCGGGGCCAGGCTATGGCTACACCTTC. The entire variable domain, with the rest obtained from reference TRBV2 and TRBJ1-2, is as follows: EPEVTQTPSHQVTQMGQEVILRCVPISNHLYFYWYRQILGQKVEFLVSFYNNEISEKSEIFDDQFSVERPDGSNFTLKIRSTKLEDSAMYFCASSAGPGYGYTFGSGTRLTVV.

The chain has TRBV6-5 and TRBJ2-7, with a tentative D call TRBD2 (5 bases). The germline V gene has CDR1 MNHEY and CDR2 SVGAGI. With 0 bases removed from V and 4 bases from J, the gap between germline ends came to 7 bases. This CDR3 spans 13 amino acids. CDR3 bases: TGTGCCAGCAGTTACTCCACTAGATACGAGCAGTACTTC. Its translation: CASSYSTRYEQYF.

CDR3 sequence (DNA): TGTGCCAGCAGCGAGGGGACTAGCGGGGTGCAAGAGACCCAGTACTTC. Translation gives CASSEGTSGVQETQYF. The chain joins TRBV9 to TRBJ2-5, with 13 bases matching TRBD2. V lost 3 bases to trimming and J lost 2 bases; unmatched junction nucleotides: 4. Germline loops: CDR1 SGDLS, CDR2 YYNGEE. The CDR3 loop spans 16 amino acids.

The chain uses TRBV29-1 and TRBJ2-7, with D perhaps TRBD1 or TRBD2 (6 bases each). The germline gives CDR1 SQVTM, CDR2 ANQGSEA. Trimming left V 5 bases short and J 6 bases short, with 17 bases between. The CDR3 is 13 amino acids. As DNA, the CDR3 is TGCAGCGTTATAAACTTACGGGGGCTCGAGCAGTACTTC. Translation gives CSVINLRGLEQYF.

This chain uses TRBV5-3 with TRBJ2-5; 8 bases fit TRBD2. TRBV5-3 is marked as an open reading frame, function uncertain. V shed 4 bases and J 5 bases; nucleotides not matched to a gene: 13. CDR3 size: 16 residues. The CDR3 reads CARSTRERGISETQYF. The CDR3 DNA sequence: TGTGCCAGAAGCACGCGGGAGCGGGGGATCAGTGAGACCCAGTACTTC.

The V gene is TRBV4-3, the J gene TRBJ1-4; D is unresolved. The CDR3 consists of 15 residues. V was trimmed by 0 bases and J by 1 base, leaving 6 bases between them. CDR1 and CDR2 from the germline V gene are LGHNA and YSLEER. CDR3 sequence: CASSQEVGTNEKLFF. The CDR3, as DNA: TGCGCCAGCAGCCAAGAAGTAGGAACTAATGAAAAACTGTTTTTT.

This clone appeared a few times. The genes are TRBV3-1 (or the pseudogene TRBV3-2) and TRBJ2-1, with D unresolved. The CDR3 extends over 15 amino acids. The germline CDR1 and CDR2 sequences are LGHDT and YNNKEL (reference sequence). The germline V and J ends were trimmed by 2 bases and 7 bases, with 15 bases remaining between them. The DNA of the CDR3 is TGTGCCAGCAGCCAAATAATCCCAAACACGAATGAGCAGTTCTTC. Protein sequence: CASSQIIPNTNEQFF.

The chain combines TRBV7-2 with TRBJ2-3; D gene uncertain. Germline CDR1 is SGHTA and CDR2 is FQGNSA. The V and J ends lost 1 base and 2 bases respectively, with 13 bases between them. The CDR3 is 16 amino acids. CDR3 sequence (DNA): TGTGCCAGCAGCTTAGGGAGCGAGTTCGTCACAGATACGCAGTATTTT. It encodes CASSLGSEFVTDTQYF.

The chain recombines TRBV28 with TRBJ2-7, with 12 bases identical to TRBD2. This CDR3 comprises 15 residues. V dropped 6 bases and J dropped 7; count of bases not matched to a gene: 10. From germline, CDR1 is MDHEN and CDR2 SYDVKM. This chain's CDR3 is CASSPPGLAGWEQYF. The CDR3 nucleotides read TGTGCCAGCAGCCCACCGGGACTAGCGGGCTGGGAGCAGTACTTC.

The chain carries TRBV7-2 and TRBJ1-5; D is unclear. The germline V gene encodes CDR1 SGHTA and CDR2 FQGNSA. The CDR3 extends over 15 amino acids. Trimming pared 0 bases from V and 7 bases from J, leaving 13 bases between. CDR3: CASSLASVGLQPQHF. The DNA of the CDR3 is TGTGCCAGCAGCTTAGCGTCTGTAGGGTTGCAGCCCCAGCATTTT.

The V and J genes are TRBV7-9 and TRBJ1-1; 7 bases map to TRBD1. V trimming: 4 bases; J trimming: 0 bases; junction bases outside the gene matches: 5. In germline, CDR1 is SEHNR, CDR2 FQNEAQ (reference sequence). The CDR3 extends over 15 amino acids. The CDR3 DNA reads as TGTGCCAGCAGCTCCCTGGACAGGTTGAACACTGAAGCTTTCTTT. Translated: CASSSLDRLNTEAFF.

The genes are TRBV2 and TRBJ2-7; 9 bases line up with TRBD1. V lost 8 bases to trimming and J lost 2 bases; unmatched junction nucleotides: 10. Germline-derived CDR1 and CDR2 are SNHLY and FYNNEI. CDR3 length equals 15 residues. The CDR3 sequence: CASRRAGTGPYEQYF. Written as DNA, the CDR3 is TGTGCCAGCCGGAGAGCCGGGACAGGGCCCTACGAGCAGTACTTC. The complete variable domain, with remaining parts taken from reference TRBV2 and TRBJ2-7, reads EPEVTQTPSHQVTQMGQEVILRCVPISNHLYFYWYRQILGQKVEFLVSFYNNEISEKSEIFDDQFSVERPDGSNFTLKIRSTKLEDSAMYFCASRRAGTGPYEQYFGPGTRLTVT.

This sequence joins TRBV30 and TRBJ1-6; D perhaps matches TRBD1 (5 bases). The germline CDR1 and CDR2 sequences are GTSNPN and SVGIG (reference sequence). V lost 1 base and J lost 7, with 11 bases in between. The CDR3 extends over 14 amino acids. The CDR3 DNA reads as TGTGCCTGGAGTGCCGGGGGTTCAAATTCACCCCTCCACTTT. Amino acid sequence: CAWSAGGSNSPLHF.

This chain connects TRBV28 to TRBJ2-3; 8 bases agree with TRBD2. The CDR3 contains 17 residues. Germline V lookup: CDR1 MDHEN, CDR2 SYDVKM. Trimming cost V 6 bases and J 4 bases; bases outside gene matches: 15. Written as DNA, the CDR3 is TGTGCCAGCAGACCAACTCGCGGAACTAGCGGTTCAGATACGCAGTATTTT. Translation: CASRPTRGTSGSDTQYF.

The chain uses TRBV21-1 and TRBJ1-5; the D call in the table, TRBD1, was not verified against the DNA. TRBV21-1 is labeled a pseudogene. The CDR3 runs 15 residues. The CDR3 DNA reads as TGTGCCAGCAGCAAAGCGGGACAGGGAGATCAGCCCCAGCATTTT. Translation gives CASSKAGQGDQPQHF.

This clone was counted only a few times. The J gene is TRBJ1-4, the V gene TRBV20-1, with D perhaps TRBD1 (6 bases). Deletions cut 3 bases from V and 7 bases from J, with 15 bases between. The CDR3 covers 14 residues. Germline loops: CDR1 DFQATT, CDR2 SNEGSKA (reference sequence). CDR3 residues: CSASTITGREKLFF. CDR3 bases: TGCAGTGCTAGTACAATAACAGGGCGTGAAAAACTGTTTTTT.

The gene calls are TRBV19 and TRBJ1-5; D remains ambiguous. Per the germline V gene, CDR1 is LNHDA and CDR2 is SQIVND (reference sequence). The length of the CDR3 is 15 residues. V was shortened by 0 bases and J by 11 bases, with 17 bases between the two germline ends. The CDR3 is CASSIDPTVVPAQHF. The CDR3 DNA reads as TGTGCCAGTAGTATAGATCCAACTGTAGTTCCAGCCCAGCATTTT.

This chain links TRBV10-2 with TRBJ2-1; 14 positions agree with TRBD2. The CDR3 has 13 residues. V was clipped by 4 bases and J by 15 bases; unmatched bases: 5. Germline V lookup: CDR1 WSHSY, CDR2 SAAADI. The CDR3 region has the DNA TGCGCCAGCAGTGTGACTAGCGGGAGGGCGGTGTTCTTC. Protein sequence: CASSVTSGRAVFF.

V is TRBV5-1 and J is TRBJ2-7; tentative D call: TRBD2 (6 bases). V lost 4 bases and J 5 bases, leaving 10 bases between the germline ends. The germline V gene encodes CDR1 SGHRS and CDR2 YFSETQ. CDR3 length: 12 residues. CDR3 protein: CASSLSGDEQYF. The DNA for the CDR3 is TGCGCCAGCAGCCTCTCGGGAGACGAGCAGTACTTC.